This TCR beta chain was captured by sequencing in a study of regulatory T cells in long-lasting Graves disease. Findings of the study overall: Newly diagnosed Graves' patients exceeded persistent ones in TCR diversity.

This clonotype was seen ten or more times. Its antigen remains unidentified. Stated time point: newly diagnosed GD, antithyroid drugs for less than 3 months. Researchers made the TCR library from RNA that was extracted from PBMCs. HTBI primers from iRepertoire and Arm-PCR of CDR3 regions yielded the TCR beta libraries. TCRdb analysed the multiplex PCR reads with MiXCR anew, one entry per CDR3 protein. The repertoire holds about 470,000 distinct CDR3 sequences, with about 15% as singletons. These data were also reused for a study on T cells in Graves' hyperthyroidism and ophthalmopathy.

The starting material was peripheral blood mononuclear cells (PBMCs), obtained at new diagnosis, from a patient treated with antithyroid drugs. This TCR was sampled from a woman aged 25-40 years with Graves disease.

CDR3 DNA: TGTGCCAGCAGCTTAGTTGATTCTTTGGTCTCTCTGCTAGCGGGAGGAACCTACAATGAGCAGTTCTTC. It encodes CASSLVDSLVSLLAGGTYNEQFF. The chain joins TRBV7-6 to TRBJ2-1; 11 nucleotides match TRBD2. The CDR3 runs 23 residues. Germline assignment: CDR1 SGHVS and CDR2 FNYEAQ. With V trimmed by 1 base and J by 2 bases, 22 bases remained unmatched.